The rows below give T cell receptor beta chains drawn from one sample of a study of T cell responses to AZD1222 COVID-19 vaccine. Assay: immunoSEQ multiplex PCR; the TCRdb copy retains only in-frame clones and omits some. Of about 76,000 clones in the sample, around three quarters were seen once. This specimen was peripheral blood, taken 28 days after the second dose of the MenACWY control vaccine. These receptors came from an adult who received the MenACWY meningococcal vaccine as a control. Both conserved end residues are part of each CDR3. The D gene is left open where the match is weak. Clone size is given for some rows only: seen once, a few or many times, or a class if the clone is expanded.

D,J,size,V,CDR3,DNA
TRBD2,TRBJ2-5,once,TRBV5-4,CASSKTSGLPQETQYF,TGTGCCAGCAGCAAGACTAGCGGCCTCCCCCAAGAGACCCAGTACTTC
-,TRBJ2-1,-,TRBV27,CASSPAVYDYNEQFF,TGTGCCAGCAGTCCTGCGGTTTATGACTACAATGAGCAGTTCTTC
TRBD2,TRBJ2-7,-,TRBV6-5,CASRLSGQSSYEQYF,TGTGCCAGCAGGCTTAGCGGGCAGAGCTCCTACGAGCAGTACTTC
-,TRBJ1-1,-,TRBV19,CASSLDGGNTEAFF,TGTGCCAGTAGTCTGGACGGAGGCAACACTGAAGCTTTCTTT
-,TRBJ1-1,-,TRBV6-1,CASSGKEGFRNTEAFF,TGTGCCAGCAGTGGGAAGGAAGGGTTTCGGAACACTGAAGCTTTCTTT
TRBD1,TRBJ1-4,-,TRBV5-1,CASSIGTDHEKLFF,TGCGCCAGCAGCATCGGGACAGACCATGAAAAACTGTTTTTT
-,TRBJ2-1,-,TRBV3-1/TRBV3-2,CASSVGVYNEQFF,TGTGCCAGCAGCGTGGGAGTCTACAATGAGCAGTTCTTC
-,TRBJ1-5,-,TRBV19,CASSMAGSSNQPQHF,TGTGCCAGTAGTATGGCCGGGAGCAGCAATCAGCCCCAGCATTTT
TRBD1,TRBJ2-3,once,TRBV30,CAWGTGYTDTQYF,TGTGCCTGGGGGACAGGGTATACAGATACGCAGTATTTT
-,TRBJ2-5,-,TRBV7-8,CASRSRASETQYF,TGTGCCAGCAGGTCGAGGGCAAGTGAGACCCAGTACTTC
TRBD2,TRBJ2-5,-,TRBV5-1,CASSLGLAGGLSETQYF,TGCGCCAGCAGCCTGGGACTAGCGGGGGGGCTGTCGGAGACCCAGTACTTC
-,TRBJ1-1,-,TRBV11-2,CASSPVYTEAFF,TGTGCCAGCAGCCCAGTCTACACTGAAGCTTTCTTT
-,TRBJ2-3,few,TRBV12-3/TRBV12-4,CASTSTDTQYF,TGTGCCAGCACCTCGACAGATACGCAGTATTTT
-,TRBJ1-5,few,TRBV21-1,CASTKDSSNQPQHF,TGTGCCAGCACCAAAGACAGCTCCAATCAGCCCCAGCATTTT
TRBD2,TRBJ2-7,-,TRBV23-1,CASSLHLGGGEQYF,TGCGCCAGCAGTCTCCACTTGGGGGGGGGCGAGCAGTACTTC
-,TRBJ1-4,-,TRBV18,CASSPGLEGKLFF,TGTGCCAGCTCACCAGGATTAGAGGGAAAACTGTTTTTT
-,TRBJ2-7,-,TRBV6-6,CASSPLRSGGVSYEQYF,TGTGCCAGCAGTCCGCTGAGGTCGGGGGGCGTGTCATACGAGCAGTACTTC
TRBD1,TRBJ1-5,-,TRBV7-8,CASSPDPGDRGFRSNQPQHF,TGTGCCAGCAGCCCAGACCCTGGGGACAGGGGTTTTCGTAGCAATCAGCCCCAGCATTTT